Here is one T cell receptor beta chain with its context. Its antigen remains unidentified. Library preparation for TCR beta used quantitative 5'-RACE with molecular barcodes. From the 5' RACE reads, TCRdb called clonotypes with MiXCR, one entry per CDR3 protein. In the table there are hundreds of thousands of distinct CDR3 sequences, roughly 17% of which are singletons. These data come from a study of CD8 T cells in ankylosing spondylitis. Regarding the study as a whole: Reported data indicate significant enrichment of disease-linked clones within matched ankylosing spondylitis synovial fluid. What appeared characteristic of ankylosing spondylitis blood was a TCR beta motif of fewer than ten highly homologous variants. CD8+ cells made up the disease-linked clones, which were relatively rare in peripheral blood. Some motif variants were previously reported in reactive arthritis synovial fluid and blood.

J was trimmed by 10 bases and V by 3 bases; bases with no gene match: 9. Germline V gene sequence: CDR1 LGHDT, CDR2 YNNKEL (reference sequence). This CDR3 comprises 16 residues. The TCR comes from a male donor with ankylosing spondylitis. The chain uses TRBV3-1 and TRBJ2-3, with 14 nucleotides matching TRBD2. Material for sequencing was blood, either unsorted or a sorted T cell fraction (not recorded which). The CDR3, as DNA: TGTGCCAGCAGCCACTCGGGGACTAGCGGGGGTGGAGCGCAGTATTTT. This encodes CASSHSGTSGGGAQYF.